The sequence of this T cell receptor (beta chain) was determined in a study of healthy donors' naive CD4 and CD8 T cells. Findings and caveats of the study: Possible naive T cell homeostatic proliferation bias remained unaddressed.

The V gene end was trimmed by 0 bases and the J gene end by 7 bases; junction bases not matched to a gene: 4. Germline V gene data show CDR1 as MNHEY and CDR2 as SVGAGI. This CDR3 region has 16 residues. With regard to this clonotype: Its antigen remains unidentified.

Starting from 500 ng of total RNA, TCR libraries were made with linear amplification. Per the authors' pipeline: Roughly 5 healthy donors contributed about 78,000 sequenced TCR alpha transcripts. TCRdb recomputed calls from the reads with MiXCR, one row per CDR3 protein. These V and J calls derive from TCRdb rather than the authors' analysis. The table shows approximately 180,000 distinct CDR3 sequences, with 65% to 80% occurring only once. Sequenced sample: naive CD4+ and CD8+ T cells sorted from blood, pooled from several donors. The chain recombines TRBV6-5 with TRBJ1-6, with TRBD1 matching over 9 bases. The receptor's source is a pool of human donors in good health; the sample pools cells from several healthy donors. CDR3 protein: CASSYSQGQGNSPLHF. DNA for the CDR3: TGTGCCAGCAGTTACTCGCAGGGACAGGGAAATTCACCCCTCCACTTT.